What follows is one T cell receptor beta chain and its context. Its antigen is as yet unknown. As the method for making TCR beta libraries, quantitative 5'-RACE with molecular barcodes was used. In TCRdb, the 5' RACE reads were re-called with MiXCR into one record per CDR3 protein. There are hundreds of thousands of distinct CDR3 sequences in the sample; 25% to 30% occur only once, and roughly 0.9% lies in the top ten. The germline CDR1 and CDR2 sequences are MNHEY and SVGAGI. Trimming took off 7 bases at V and 2 bases at J, with 17 bases between the two ends. The CDR3 is 16 amino acids. The sample originates from a study of CD8 T cells in ankylosing spondylitis. Broader study findings: Relatively scarce in peripheral blood, disease-linked clones were CD8+. A motif of under ten highly homologous TCR beta variants was seen as apparently characteristic of ankylosing spondylitis blood. Significant enrichment of disease-linked clones was reportedly seen in matched ankylosing spondylitis synovial fluid. Reports of some motif variants in reactive arthritis synovial fluid and blood predate this one.

The TCR sequence derives from a male donor with ankylosing spondylitis. The rearrangement uses TRBV6-5 and TRBJ2-2; D remains unclear. The material sequenced was blood, either unsorted or a sorted T cell fraction (not recorded which). The CDR3 is CASTSRTSKNTGELFF. Here the CDR3 DNA reads TGTGCCAGCACTTCACGCACATCCAAAAACACCGGGGAGCTGTTTTTT.